The present entry profiles one TCR beta chain with its context. Its antigen remains undetermined. Base qualities are not at hand, and no much larger clone is one base apart. These data originate in a study of vaccination effects on CD4 cells after COVID-19 (dated by TCRdb to 2022 to 2024). Background on the whole study: In the ViraFEST assay, PBMC were stimulated with viral peptide pools, and antigen-specific CD4+ T cell clonotypes were then identified by expansion using TCR sequencing. SARS-CoV-2 spike-specific CD4+ TCR repertoires from before and after mRNA vaccination were compared in COVID-19 convalescent patients and in infection-naive vaccine recipients. Cultures from other donors in the study were sequenced using the Oncomine TCR Beta short-read assay on an Illumina iSeq 100. Two doses of either the BNT162b2 or the mRNA-1273 mRNA SARS-CoV-2 vaccine were administered to participants. Pre-vaccine samples from two convalescent patients were drawn 16 days and one week before the first dose, 142 and 148 days after COVID-19 diagnosis. Each well held two million PBMC cultured in IMDM containing approximately 5.2% human AB serum, approximately 10 IU/ml IL-2 and gentamicin, along with around 9.1 ug/ml peptides. The full study included over 8 COVID-19 convalescent patients and several SARS-CoV-2-naive healthy vaccine recipients. Summary of the overall study and its limitations: In convalescent patients, the post-vaccine spike-reactive repertoire consisted mainly of new vaccine-induced clones, largely distinct from infection-induced clones. The study was limited by a small number of convalescent patients and lacked early post-infection timepoints. At late post-vaccination timepoints, both infection-induced and vaccine-induced clones showed marked clonal contraction, consistent with waning T cell responses.

After roughly 11 days of culture, CD4+ T cells were isolated with the EasySep CD4+ T cell isolation kit. Convalescent patients had PCR-confirmed SARS-CoV-2 infection between March and December 2020, before Alpha, Beta and Delta variants emerged in the United States. Half of the culture medium was replaced with fresh IL-2-containing medium on days 3 and 7. Unless noted otherwise, every peptide stimulation condition was cultured in triplicate wells. PBMC were separated from whole blood using Ficoll-Paque Plus gradient centrifugation and were then either cryopreserved at -140C or used fresh. The QIAamp micro DNA kit was used to extract genomic DNA from the cultured CD4+ T cells. The library was prepared using the immunoSEQ multiplex PCR assay. DNA from the cultured, isolated CD4+ T cells was subjected to TCR beta CDR3 sequencing. Processing in the source paper ran as follows. Non-productive TCR sequences were removed and reads were trimmed to the CDR3 region, keeping CDR3s of at least 7 amino acids. The MANAFEST web app was used to identify antigen-specific clonotypes by comparing expansion in peptide wells with expansion in reference cultures. For clones to be considered positive, expansion at FDR<0.05 versus reference and all other wells, an odds ratio above 5, and a frequency above 0.1% in two replicate wells were required. Cross-reactive clonotypes were defined as significantly expanded in SARS-CoV-2 spike wells and in at least one common cold coronavirus spike condition. Levenshtein distance calculated with the stringdist R package was used to assess CDR3 similarity, and unrooted trees were constructed with ape in R 3.6.1. In its TCRdb copy, this immuneACCESS table keeps in-frame sequences only and misses some clones. Where compared with another copy, unresolved V genes explain less than half of these, and the others have no known cause. V, J and clone size are those of that table, while D and trimming were read from the DNA. The sample has 45,000 to 50,000 clones on record, about 70% of them singletons. The ten largest clones take up 10% to 15% of the sample.

The CDR3 starts with the cysteine, ends with the phenylalanine, and has 13 residues. The CDR3 DNA has 39 bases and is translated from base 1. According to the germline V gene, CDR1 reads MGHRA and CDR2 reads YSYEKL. V is clipped by 1 base and J by 5 bases, and the sequence between their germline boundaries is 8 bases long. The source is a human donor who had a prior SARS-CoV-2 infection. The V and J genes are TRBV4-1 and TRBJ2-5, with the D gene too uncertain to name. The sample consisted of CD4+ T cells from PBMCs cultured without peptide, taken before COVID-19 vaccination. The sequenced DNA: TGCGCCAGCAGCCAAGCTCGTCTGGAGACCCAGTACTTC. This is translated as CASSQARLETQYF.